The present TCR beta chain was sequenced within a study of tumor-infiltrating lymphocytes in primary liver carcinoma. CDR3 length: 17 residues. The template, approximately 500 ng total RNA, yielded TCR beta cDNA made with a constant-region primer. Investigators got TCR beta libraries out of three nested multiplex PCR rounds, done with slightly modified ARM-PCR. A C-beta reverse primer was combined with TRBV1-TRBV30 forward primers in the first two PCR rounds, and each round had 9 to 10 cycles. TCRdb re-called the multiplex PCR reads with MiXCR, one entry per CDR3 protein. The top ten hold 9.5% of the sample, which has approximately 99,000 distinct CDR3 sequences, 69% seen once. Comment on this clonotype: One base away lies a much larger clone, so this may be a sequencing read error.

Total RNA and DNA came together from around 20-30 mg of bulk tissue without cell sorting. The sample was liver tumor tissue from sampling region 5. Subset in this sample: tumor region T5, tumor centre. The chain carries TRBV12-3 or TRBV12-4 and TRBJ1-1; TRBD1 is a possible D gene (5 bases). The sequence came from a woman aged 60-70 years with primary liver carcinoma and hepatitis B virus infection. The CDR3 here is CASSLRGGAIGNAEAFF. The CDR3 region has the DNA TGTGCCAGCAGTTTAAGGGGAGGGGCCATTGGGAACGCTGAAGCTTTCTTT.